Following are 19 T cell receptor beta chains from one sample sequenced in a study of T cell changes during pregnancy in multiple sclerosis. Data came from immunoSEQ multiplex PCR; TCRdb stores just in-frame clones and leaves some out. The sample records some 58,000 clones, 90% to 97% being singletons. The sequencing used CD8+ T cells from peripheral blood mononuclear cells, collected after pregnancy. The receptors were gathered from a female donor with multiple sclerosis, enrolled in a pregnancy study.

V gene TRBV15 combines with J gene TRBJ1-1, with 7 bases identical to TRBD1. Germline lookup yields CDR1 LNHNV and CDR2 YYDKDF (reference sequence). The CDR3 sequence is 16 residues long. J gave up 3 bases and V 3 bases, and 10 bases lay outside the gene matches. The CDR3, as DNA: TGTGCCACCAGCAGCGACAGGGTTGGTCTGGACACTGAAGCTTTCTTT. This gives the protein CATSSDRVGLDTEAFF.

This clone was picked up one time. The genes are TRBV5-6 and TRBJ2-7, with D hard to call. The V and J ends lost 2 bases and 6 bases respectively, with 9 bases between them. This CDR3 is built from 12 residues. Germline-derived CDR1 and CDR2 are SGHDT and YYEEEE. CDR3 nucleotide sequence: TGTGCCAGCAGCTTAGAGGCTCGCGAGCAGTACTTC. It translates to CASSLEAREQYF.

The gene calls are TRBV7-9 and TRBJ1-2; unclear D gene. The CDR3 totals 13 residues. Germline V gene sequence: CDR1 SEHNR, CDR2 FQNEAQ (reference sequence). With 1 base removed from V and 8 bases from J, the gap between germline ends came to 11 bases. CDR3 sequence (DNA): TGTGCCAGCAGCTTAGGCGGGGAAGGGGGCTACACCTTC. As protein: CASSLGGEGGYTF.

The chain has TRBV7-9 and TRBJ2-5; D is uncertain. This CDR3 comprises 12 residues. Germline CDR1 is SEHNR and CDR2 is FQNEAQ (reference sequence). Deletions cut 7 bases from V and 5 bases from J, with 11 bases between. In DNA, the CDR3 is TGTGCCAGCACGGTTTCGTGGGAGACCCAGTACTTC. Protein: CASTVSWETQYF.

The chain carries TRBV27 and TRBJ2-4; possible D gene TRBD1, 6 bases. CDR1 and CDR2 from the germline V gene are MNHEY and SMNVEV (reference sequence). CDR3 length equals 13 residues. V was shortened by 3 bases and J by 6 bases, with 9 bases between the two germline ends. This CDR3 reads CASSLGRGNIQYF. The CDR3 DNA is TGTGCCAGCAGTTTGGGCAGGGGAAACATTCAGTACTTC.

This clone was observed a single time. The V call is TRBV27, the J call TRBJ2-3; 10 bases agree with TRBD2. Per germline, CDR1 MNHEY and CDR2 SMNVEV (reference sequence). This CDR3 comprises 22 residues. J was trimmed by 0 bases and V by 0 bases; bases with no gene match: 18. Written as DNA, the CDR3 is TGTGCCAGCAGTTTATCGTCGGGGACGGACTATCCGGGACTAGCGAGCACAGATACGCAGTATTTT. This sequence encodes CASSLSSGTDYPGLASTDTQYF.

J is TRBJ2-3 and V is TRBV9; 9 nucleotides line up with TRBD2. V shed 0 bases, J shed 3 bases, and the junction held 8 bases outside the gene matches. The CDR3 loop spans 17 amino acids. CDR1 SGDLS and CDR2 YYNGEE come from the germline V gene. The CDR3 region is CASSVGGGGRVTDTQYF. The CDR3 bases are TGTGCCAGCAGCGTAGGGGGCGGCGGGAGGGTGACAGATACGCAGTATTTT. The whole variable domain, filled in from reference TRBV9 and TRBJ2-3, reads DSGVTQTPKHLITATGQRVTLRCSPRSGDLSVYWYQQSLDQGLQFLIQYYNGEERAKGNILERFSAQQFPDLHSELNLSSLELGDSALYFCASSVGGGGRVTDTQYFGPGTRLTVL.

The chain recombines TRBV9 with TRBJ2-5, with D maybe TRBD1 (5 bases). Trimming stripped 3 bases from V and 1 base from J, with 10 bases between. CDR3 length: 14 residues. Per germline, CDR1 SGDLS and CDR2 YYNGEE. CDR3 amino acids: CASSGSTVQETQYF. The CDR3 DNA reads TGTGCCAGCAGCGGATCGACAGTCCAAGAGACCCAGTACTTC.

This chain joins TRBV9 and TRBJ2-1; D gene ambiguous. Germline V gene sequence: CDR1 SGDLS, CDR2 YYNGEE. The CDR3 contains 14 residues. V lost 0 bases and J lost 3, with 7 bases in between. The CDR3 region is CASSVDTNYNEQFF. DNA for the CDR3: TGTGCCAGCAGCGTAGATACAAACTACAATGAGCAGTTCTTC.

This clone was seen once. The rearrangement joins TRBV28 to TRBJ2-5; 8 nucleotides line up with TRBD1. Germline lookup yields CDR1 MDHEN and CDR2 SYDVKM. This CDR3 comprises 14 residues. J was trimmed by 4 bases and V by 1 base; bases with no gene match: 2. CDR3 nucleotide sequence: TGTGCCAGCAGTTTATCAGGGGGCGGAGAGACCCAGTACTTC. Encoded protein: CASSLSGGGETQYF.

The V call is TRBV19, the J call TRBJ1-5; D is undetermined. CDR1 and CDR2 (germline): LNHDA, SQIVND (reference sequence). This CDR3 contains 14 residues. Between the trimmed V and J ends, which lost 3 bases and 0 bases, there was a span of 6 bases. The CDR3 reads CASSISYSNQPQHF. The CDR3 DNA sequence: TGTGCCAGTAGTATCTCGTATAGCAATCAGCCCCAGCATTTT.

This chain links TRBV11-2 with TRBJ2-2; D not resolved. CDR1 is SGHAT, CDR2 FQNNGV, per germline. This CDR3 spans 11 amino acids. Trimming took off 4 bases at V and 7 bases at J, with 4 bases between the two ends. In nucleotides, the CDR3 is TGTGCCAGCAGCTACAGCGGGGAGCTGTTTTTT. The encoded protein is CASSYSGELFF.

Concerning this clone: Within the sample, other DNA sequences also encode this same CDR3. The genes are TRBV9 and TRBJ1-1, with D hard to call. Germline CDR1 reads SGDLS; CDR2 reads YYNGEE. The CDR3 contains 13 residues. The V gene lost 0 bases and the J gene lost 4 bases, with 7 bases spanning the gap. CDR3 coding DNA: TGTGCCAGCAGCGTAGGAGGTAGCACTGAAGCTTTCTTT. It translates to CASSVGGSTEAFF.

The V and J genes are TRBV27 and TRBJ1-1; D is uncertain. Germline CDR1 and CDR2: MNHEY and SMNVEV (reference sequence). The V end was cut by 7 bases, the J end by 0 bases, with 15 bases between. The CDR3 is 15 residues long. CDR3 nucleotide sequence: TGTGCCAGCAACCCCGTCCGAGTCTTGAACACTGAAGCTTTCTTT. Its protein product is CASNPVRVLNTEAFF.

The V and J genes are TRBV7-9 and TRBJ1-4, with 7 bases fitting TRBD1. Trimming took 3 bases from V and 4 from J; bases not matched to a gene: 5. This CDR3 spans 15 amino acids. Germline V CDR1 and CDR2: SEHNR, FQNEAQ (reference sequence). The CDR3 DNA reads TGTGCCAGCAGCTTGAAGACAGGGAGTAATGAAAAACTGTTTTTT. It is translated as CASSLKTGSNEKLFF.

The V call is TRBV7-9, the J call TRBJ1-1; 11 nucleotides match TRBD1. V was pared by 5 bases and J by 4 bases, with 6 bases of the junction left unmatched. Per the germline V gene, CDR1 is SEHNR and CDR2 is FQNEAQ (reference sequence). There are 15 residues in the CDR3. CDR3 region: CASSRAGTGGTEAFF. CDR3 coding DNA: TGTGCCAGCAGCCGAGCCGGGACAGGGGGCACTGAAGCTTTCTTT.

A single count supports this clone. This chain joins TRBV29-1 and TRBJ2-1; 7 positions match TRBD1. Germline CDR1 reads SQVTM; CDR2 reads ANQGSEA. CDR3 size: 14 residues. Losses at the gene ends were 3 bases for V and 13 bases for J; bases not matched to a gene: 15. The CDR3 bases are TGCAGCGTTGAGTTCGGGGACAGAGCTGTGACCCAGTTCTTC. Its translation: CSVEFGDRAVTQFF.

The rearrangement uses TRBV6-5 and TRBJ1-2; D may be TRBD1 (6 bases). The V end was cut by 3 bases, the J end by 5 bases, with 10 bases between. The CDR3 sequence is 13 residues long. Per the germline V gene, CDR1 is MNHEY and CDR2 is SVGAGI. The CDR3 here is CASSYGGAYGYTF. The CDR3 coding sequence is TGTGCCAGCAGTTATGGGGGCGCTTATGGCTACACCTTC.

This clone was observed a single time. The rearrangement links TRBV18 to TRBJ2-2, with 7 nucleotides matching TRBD1. After removal of 5 bases from V and 6 bases from J, the junction contained 6 bases not matched to a gene. Germline V gene lookup returns CDR1 KGHSH and CDR2 LQKENI. The CDR3 consists of 14 residues. The DNA for the CDR3 is TGTGCCAGCTCAACTCGGGACAGTTCCGGGGAGCTGTTTTTT. Encoded protein: CASSTRDSSGELFF.